This passage covers 5 T cell receptor beta chains from one sample sequenced in a study of blood T cells in healthy people across ages. The use of a sample-barcoded 5' primer and a J-beta primer mix characterized a second PCR of roughly 6 to 11 cycles. TCRdb independently ran MiXCR on the 5' RACE reads; one entry per CDR3 protein. The sample contains over a million distinct CDR3 sequences, 42% of which appear only once. The material sequenced was blood. The source of these receptors is a woman between 18 and 30 years old in good health.

The chain carries TRBV5-5 and TRBJ1-1; D is possibly TRBD1 (5 bases). This CDR3 spans 14 amino acids. V was pared by 0 bases and J by 6 bases, with 12 bases between. The germline gives CDR1 SGHKS, CDR2 YYEKEE (reference sequence). The CDR3: CASSLGPGNPEAFF. Written as DNA, the CDR3 is TGTGCCAGCAGCTTGGGGCCAGGGAATCCTGAAGCTTTCTTT.

V and J are TRBV27 and TRBJ2-5; D is possibly TRBD1 (6 bases). Germline lookup yields CDR1 MNHEY and CDR2 SMNVEV (reference sequence). Trimming removed 5 bases at V and 5 bases at J, with 15 bases between. This CDR3 is built from 14 residues. The CDR3 here is CASSGQPLGETQYF. The CDR3 region has the DNA TGTGCCAGCAGTGGACAGCCCTTAGGGGAGACCCAGTACTTC.

Comments on this clonotype: At one end, the junction sequence differs from germline, possibly due to a read error. J is TRBJ2-1 and V is TRBV5-6, with D tentatively TRBD2 (5 bases). This CDR3 spans 15 amino acids. CDR1 is SGHDT, CDR2 YYEEEE, per germline. The CDR3 DNA sequence: TGTGCCTGCAGCTTGGTGTTAGCGAGTTACAATGAGCAGTTCTTC. It codes for CACSLVLASYNEQFF. Full variable domain (remainder filled in from reference TRBV5-6 and TRBJ2-1): DAGVTQSPTHLIKTRGQQVTLRCSPKSGHDTVSWYQQALGQGPQFIFQYYEEEERQRGNFPDRFSGHQFPNYSSELNVNALLLGDSALYLCACSLVLASYNEQFFGPGTRLTVL.

The chain has TRBV6-2 or TRBV6-3 and TRBJ2-2; D is perhaps TRBD1 (5 bases). In germline, CDR1 is MNHEY, CDR2 SVGEGT. Trimming pared 6 bases from V and 0 bases from J, leaving 20 bases between. This CDR3 contains 18 residues. CDR3 region: CASSYPGRVISNTGELFF. DNA of the CDR3: TGTGCCAGCAGCTATCCTGGCAGGGTAATCTCGAACACCGGGGAGCTGTTTTTT.

This clonotype was seen many times. J is TRBJ2-3 and V is TRBV12-3 or TRBV12-4, with D unresolved. The CDR3 totals 13 residues. Trimming left V 6 bases short and J 7 bases short, with 14 bases between. This CDR3 is CASRASVEHTQYF. The CDR3 DNA reads as TGTGCCAGCAGGGCCTCGGTAGAGCATACGCAGTATTTT.